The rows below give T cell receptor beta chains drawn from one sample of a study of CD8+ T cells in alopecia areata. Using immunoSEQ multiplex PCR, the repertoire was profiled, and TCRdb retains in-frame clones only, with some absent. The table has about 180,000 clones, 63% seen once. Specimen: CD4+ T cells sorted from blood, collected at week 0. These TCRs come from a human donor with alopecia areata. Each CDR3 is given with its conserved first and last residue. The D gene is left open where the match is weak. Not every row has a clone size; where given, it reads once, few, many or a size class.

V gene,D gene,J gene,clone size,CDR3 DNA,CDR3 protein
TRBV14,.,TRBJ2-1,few,TGTGCCAGCAGCCACCGGGTCAGGGGGGCGAGGTCTTCTACAAATGAGCAGTTCTTC,CASSHRVRGARSSTNEQFF
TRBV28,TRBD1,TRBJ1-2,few,TGTGCCAGCAGTCCCACACAGGGGGGATATGGCTACACCTTC,CASSPTQGGYGYTF
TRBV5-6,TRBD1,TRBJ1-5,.,TGTGCCAGCAGCTTGGTTGGGGACAGTCAGCCCCAGCATTTT,CASSLVGDSQPQHF
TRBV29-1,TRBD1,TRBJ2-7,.,TGCAGCACCAAACAGGGGAACGAGCAGTACTTC,CSTKQGNEQYF
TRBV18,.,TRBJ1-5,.,TGTGCCAGCTCACAGGCGGATCTCAATCAGCCCCAGCATTTT,CASSQADLNQPQHF
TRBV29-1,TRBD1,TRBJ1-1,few,TGCAGCGTTGGACACAGGGGGATCACTGAAGCTTTCTTT,CSVGHRGITEAFF
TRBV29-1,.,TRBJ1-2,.,TGCAGCGTTGTCGGACAAGTATGGGGCTACACCTTC,CSVVGQVWGYTF
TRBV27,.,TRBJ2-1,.,TGTGCCAGCAGCGATGGGGGCCACTACAATGAGCAGTTCTTC,CASSDGGHYNEQFF
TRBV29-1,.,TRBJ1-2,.,TGCAGCGTTGATCGGGGGGGCTATGGCTACACCTTC,CSVDRGGYGYTF
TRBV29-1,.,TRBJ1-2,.,TGCAGCGTTGAAGGGGACGCCGTAACCTATGGCTACACCTTC,CSVEGDAVTYGYTF
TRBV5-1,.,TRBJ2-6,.,TGCGCCAGCAGCTTGGATTCTGGGGCCAACGTCCTGACTTTC,CASSLDSGANVLTF
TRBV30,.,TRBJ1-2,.,TGTGCCTGGAGTGCGCAGGGGCCGTACTATGGCTACACCTTC,CAWSAQGPYYGYTF
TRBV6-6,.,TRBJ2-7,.,TGTGCCAGCATTAGCGACTGGCGAGCCGAGCAGTACTTC,CASISDWRAEQYF
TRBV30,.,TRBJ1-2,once,TGTGCCTGGAGTGTAGCCCGGCGGGGCTATGGCTACACCTTC,CAWSVARRGYGYTF
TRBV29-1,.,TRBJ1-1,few,TGCAGCGTTGTTGCACATTTGAACACTGAAGCTTTCTTT,CSVVAHLNTEAFF
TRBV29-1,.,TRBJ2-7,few,TGCAGCGCTGTACCAGGGGCGACCTACGAGCAGTACTTC,CSAVPGATYEQYF
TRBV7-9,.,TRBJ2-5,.,TGTGCCAGCAGCTTACTAGAGACCCAGTACTTC,CASSLLETQYF
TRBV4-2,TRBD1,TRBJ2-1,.,TGTGCCAGCAGCCAAGATTGGACAGGGGTCGGCAATGAGCAGTTCTTC,CASSQDWTGVGNEQFF
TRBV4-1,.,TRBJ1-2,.,TGCGCCAGCAGCCAAGCAGGCAGGGGCGGAGGCTACACCTTC,CASSQAGRGGGYTF
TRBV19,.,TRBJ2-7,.,TGTGCCAGTAGTATAACCCGTGGAGGGGCGTACGAGCAGTACTTC,CASSITRGGAYEQYF
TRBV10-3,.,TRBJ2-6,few,TGTGCCATCAGTGAGGACCCCACCGGGGCCAACGTCCTGACTTTC,CAISEDPTGANVLTF
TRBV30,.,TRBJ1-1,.,TGTGCCTGGAGTCATGGCGGGGACACTGAAGCTTTCTTT,CAWSHGGDTEAFF
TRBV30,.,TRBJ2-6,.,TGTGCCTGGAGTGTCCGCAGCCACTCTGGGGCCAACGTCCTGACTTTC,CAWSVRSHSGANVLTF
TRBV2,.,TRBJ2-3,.,TGTGCCAGCAGTGAAGCGGGGAAAACGCAGTATTTT,CASSEAGKTQYF
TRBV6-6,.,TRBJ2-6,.,TGTGCCAGCACCCCCCAGGGCGCGTCTGGGGCCAACGTCCTGACTTTC,CASTPQGASGANVLTF
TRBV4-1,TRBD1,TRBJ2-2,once,TGCGCCAGCACGGGGTTGGGACAGGGGAACACCGGGGAGCTGTTTTTT,CASTGLGQGNTGELFF
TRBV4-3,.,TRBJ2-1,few,TGCGCCAGCAGCCAAGAGGGACGGGGGAACTACAATGAGCAGTTCTTC,CASSQEGRGNYNEQFF
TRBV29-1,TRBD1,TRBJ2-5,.,TGCAGCGTGGGGACAGTACAAGAGACCCAGTACTTC,CSVGTVQETQYF
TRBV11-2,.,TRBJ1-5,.,TGTGCCAGCAGCTTAGATCTCCAGGGCGATCAGCCCCAGCATTTT,CASSLDLQGDQPQHF
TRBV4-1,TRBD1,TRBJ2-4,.,TGCGCCAGCAGCCAAGGGGGACAGGGGAGGGGAAACATTCAGTACTTC,CASSQGGQGRGNIQYF
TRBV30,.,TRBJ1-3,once,TGTGCCTGGAGTGTACACCCTGGGTCCTCTGGAAACACCATATATTTT,CAWSVHPGSSGNTIYF
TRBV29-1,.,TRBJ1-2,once,TGCAGCGTTGGGGGTGAACTAGACTATGGCTACACCTTC,CSVGGELDYGYTF
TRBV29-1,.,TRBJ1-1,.,TGCAGCGTTGCCGGCAGGGGATTTGTCACTGAAGCTTTCTTT,CSVAGRGFVTEAFF
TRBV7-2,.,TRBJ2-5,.,TGTGCCAGCAGCTTAGGGGGCCGAGAGACCCAGTACTTC,CASSLGGRETQYF
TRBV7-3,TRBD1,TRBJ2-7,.,TGTGCCAGCAGCGATAAAGCCGGGACAGGCCCCGGAGAGCAGTACTTC,CASSDKAGTGPGEQYF
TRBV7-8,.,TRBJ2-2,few,TGTGCCAGCAGCTTTAGGGTGAACACCGGGGAGCTGTTTTTT,CASSFRVNTGELFF
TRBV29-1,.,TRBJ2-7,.,TGCAGCGTTGAAGCGGGGAGCTCCTACGAGCAGTACTTC,CSVEAGSSYEQYF
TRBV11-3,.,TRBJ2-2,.,TGTGCCAGCAGCCCCGGTGGCACCGGGGAGCTGTTTTTT,CASSPGGTGELFF
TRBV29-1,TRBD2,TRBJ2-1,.,TGCAGCTTACGACTAGCGGGGGGGCCCATGCAGTTCTTC,CSLRLAGGPMQFF
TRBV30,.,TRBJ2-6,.,TGTGCCTGGAGTGTACGAGGAGGCTCTGGGGCCAACGTCCTGACTTTC,CAWSVRGGSGANVLTF
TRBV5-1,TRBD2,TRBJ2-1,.,TGCGCCAGCAGCTTCGGGGGGGCCTCCTACAATGAGCAGTTCTTC,CASSFGGASYNEQFF
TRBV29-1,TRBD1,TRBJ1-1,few,TGCAGCGTTGATCACGACAGGGTGAACACTGAAGCTTTCTTT,CSVDHDRVNTEAFF
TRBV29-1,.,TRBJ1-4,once,TGCAGCGTTGAGGGGAATGAAAAACTGTTTTTT,CSVEGNEKLFF
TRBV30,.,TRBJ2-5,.,TGTGCCTGGAGTGTACAAGAGACCCAGTACTTC,CAWSVQETQYF
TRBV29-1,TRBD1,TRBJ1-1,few,TGCAGCGTGGGACAGGACGGAGGAAACGCTTTCTTT,CSVGQDGGNAFF
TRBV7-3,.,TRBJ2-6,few,TGTGCCAGCAGCTTCCCTTCTGGGGCCAACGTCCTGACTTTC,CASSFPSGANVLTF
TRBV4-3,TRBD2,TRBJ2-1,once,TGCGCCAGCAGCCAATTAGCGGGGTATGACAATGAGCAGTTCTTC,CASSQLAGYDNEQFF
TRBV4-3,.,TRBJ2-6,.,TGCGCCAGCAGCCAAGTCCCGGCTCCGAGCTCTGGGGCCAACGTCCTGACTTTC,CASSQVPAPSSGANVLTF
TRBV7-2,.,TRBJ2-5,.,TGTGCCAGCAGCTTCGAAGGAAAGACCCAGTACTTC,CASSFEGKTQYF
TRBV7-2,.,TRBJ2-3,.,TGTGCCAGCAGCTCGAACAACGGGGGTACGCAGTATTTT,CASSSNNGGTQYF
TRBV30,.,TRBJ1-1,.,TGTGCCTGGAGTGCAGGGGCTATTGCCACTGAAGCTTTCTTT,CAWSAGAIATEAFF
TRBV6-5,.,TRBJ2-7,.,TGTGCCAGCAGGGTTGCCCGGGGGCCCTCCTACGAGCAGTACTTC,CASRVARGPSYEQYF
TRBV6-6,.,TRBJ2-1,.,TGTGCCACTCAAGACAATGAGCAGTTCTTC,CATQDNEQFF